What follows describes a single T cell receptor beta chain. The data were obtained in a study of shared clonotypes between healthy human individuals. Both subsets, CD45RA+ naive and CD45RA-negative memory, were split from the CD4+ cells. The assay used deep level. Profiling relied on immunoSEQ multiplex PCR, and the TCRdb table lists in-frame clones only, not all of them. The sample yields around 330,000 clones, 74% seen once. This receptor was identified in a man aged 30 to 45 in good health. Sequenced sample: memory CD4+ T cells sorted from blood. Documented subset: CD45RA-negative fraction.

CDR3 region: CASSFDGQDYGYTF. CDR3 DNA: TGTGCCAGCAGCTTCGACGGACAGGACTATGGCTACACCTTC. The rearrangement links TRBV7-3 to TRBJ1-2; 7 bases line up with TRBD1. CDR3 size: 14 residues. Germline V gene lookup returns CDR1 SGHTA and CDR2 FQGTGA. The J segment lost 3 bases and the V segment lost 3 bases, leaving 4 bases of the junction unmatched. Drawing the rest from reference TRBV7-3 and TRBJ1-2, the complete variable domain is GAGVSQTPSNKVTEKGKYVELRCDPISGHTALYWYRQSLGQGPEFLIYFQGTGAADDSGLPNDRFFAVRPEGSVSTLKIQRTERGDSAVYLCASSFDGQDYGYTFGSGTRLTVV.